A single sample gave rise to the 25 T cell receptor beta chains below, sequenced in a study of T cells in Graves' hyperthyroidism and ophthalmopathy. From RNA transcripts, TCR beta CDR3 regions were amplified. During a first-round RT-PCR of the TCR CDR3, the HTBI primer set was used. TCRdb re-called the multiplex PCR reads with MiXCR, one entry per CDR3 protein. Altogether 560,000 or so distinct CDR3 sequences are present, roughly 50% being singletons, with the ten largest covering approximately 8.2%. Sequencing input: peripheral blood or thyroid tissue (not recorded which). The source is a woman aged 18-30 years with Graves' hyperthyroidism.

The CDR3 loop is CSALHRGGQPQHF. CDR3 DNA: TGCAGTGCACTCCACAGGGGCGGCCAGCCCCAGCATTTT. The chain has TRBV20-1 and TRBJ1-5, with 7 nucleotides matching TRBD1. Germline CDR1 DFQATT, CDR2 SNEGSKA (reference sequence). This CDR3 comprises 13 residues. V trimming: 6 bases; J trimming: 7 bases; junction bases outside the gene matches: 9.

The rearrangement uses TRBV7-9 and TRBJ1-3; TRBD1 aligns across 8 bases. V gave up 4 bases and J gave up 2 bases; unmatched junction bases: 7. Germline V gives CDR1 SEHNR, CDR2 FQNEAQ (reference sequence). The CDR3 loop spans 16 amino acids. CDR3 in amino acids: CASSSPSDRAGNTIYF. CDR3 nucleotides: TGTGCCAGCAGCTCTCCCTCGGACAGGGCTGGAAACACCATATATTTT.

J is TRBJ1-5 and V is TRBV15; TRBD1 agrees at 8 bases. Unmatched junction bases numbered 5, after V lost 6 bases and J lost 1 base. From germline, CDR1 is LNHNV and CDR2 YYDKDF (reference sequence). CDR3 length: 15 residues. The CDR3 region is CATSRQGMSNQPQHF. Written as DNA, the CDR3 is TGTGCCACCAGTAGACAGGGGATGAGCAATCAGCCCCAGCATTTT.

The table lists this clonotype with many counts. The gene calls are TRBV9 and TRBJ1-2; tentative D call: TRBD1 (6 bases). V lost 0 bases and J lost 8, with 11 bases in between. This CDR3 is 13 amino acids long. Germline assignment: CDR1 SGDLS and CDR2 YYNGEE. This chain's CDR3 is CASSVGKGVGYTF. CDR3 sequence (DNA): TGTGCCAGCAGCGTAGGGAAGGGGGTCGGCTACACCTTC. Full variable domain (outside the CDR3, taken from reference TRBV9 and TRBJ1-2): DSGVTQTPKHLITATGQRVTLRCSPRSGDLSVYWYQQSLDQGLQFLIQYYNGEERAKGNILERFSAQQFPDLHSELNLSSLELGDSALYFCASSVGKGVGYTFGSGTRLTVV.

Comment on this clonotype: One end of the junction does not line up with germline, which may come from a read error. The CDR3 region is CASTRTRATNEKLLF. CDR3 bases: TGTGCCAGCACCCGAACGCGGGCCACTAATGAAAAACTGCTTTTT. The genes are TRBV7-2 and TRBJ1-4; the D is unclear. The CDR3 totals 15 residues. Germline loops: CDR1 SGHTA, CDR2 FQGNSA.

This clonotype was counted only a few times. The genes are TRBV7-8 and TRBJ2-5; D assignment may be TRBD1 or TRBD2 (5 bases each). The germline gives CDR1 SGHVS, CDR2 FQNEAQ. The V and J ends lost 5 bases and 5 bases respectively, with 21 bases between them. CDR3 length equals 16 residues. The CDR3: CASSRGPGSWEETQYF. The CDR3 nucleotides are TGTGCCAGCAGCAGGGGACCCGGGTCCTGGGAGGAGACCCAGTACTTC.

Comments on this clonotype: A junction end diverges from the germline sequence, so it may reflect a read error. The chain combines TRBV25-1 with TRBJ1-5; D unresolved. The CDR3 totals 16 residues. CDR1 is MGHDK, CDR2 SYGVNS, per germline. The CDR3 loop reads CACSARESNPRQPQHF. Here the CDR3 DNA reads TGTGCCTGCAGTGCCAGAGAAAGTAATCCCAGGCAGCCCCAGCATTTT.

This chain joins TRBV29-1 and TRBJ1-1, with unresolved D. The CDR3 loop spans 9 amino acids. Trimming removed 6 bases at V and 1 base at J, with 0 bases between. CDR1 is SQVTM and CDR2 is ANQGSEA in the germline V gene. The CDR3 is CSVNTEAFF. For the CDR3, the DNA is TGCAGCGTGAACACTGAAGCTTTCTTT.

This clonotype was found a few times. V is TRBV7-6 and J is TRBJ1-1, with D possibly TRBD1 on 6 matching bases. CDR3 size: 14 residues. Germline-derived CDR1 and CDR2 are SGHVS and FNYEAQ. Trimming pared 4 bases from V and 1 base from J, leaving 10 bases between. The CDR3 sequence: CASSWRGGNTEAFF. In DNA form, the CDR3 reads TGTGCCAGCAGCTGGAGGGGGGGGAACACTGAAGCTTTCTTT.

This clonotype was picked up a small number of times. The V call is TRBV4-1, the J call TRBJ2-7; the D gene is possibly TRBD1 (6 bases). V was trimmed by 0 bases and J by 6 bases, leaving 9 bases between them. The CDR3 is 13 amino acids. Germline V gives CDR1 MGHRA, CDR2 YSYEKL. The CDR3 DNA reads TGCGCCAGCAGCCAAGATGGACAGCGCGAGCAGTACTTC. Its protein is CASSQDGQREQYF.

As for this clonotype: A read error is possible here, since a much larger clone lies one base away. The chain has TRBV7-9 and TRBJ2-5; either TRBD1 or TRBD2 may supply D (6 bases each). The CDR3 loop spans 12 amino acids. CDR1 and CDR2 from the germline V gene are SEHNR and FQNEAQ (reference sequence). CDR3 protein: CASSGGQEAQYF. The CDR3 DNA reads TGTGCCAGCAGTGGGGGGCAAGAGGCCCAGTACTTC.

This clonotype was seen many times. V is TRBV7-9 and J is TRBJ1-6, with TRBD1 as a possible D gene (6 bases). Trimming removed 1 base at V and 11 bases at J, with 9 bases between. CDR1 is SEHNR and CDR2 is FQNEAQ in the germline V gene (reference sequence). The CDR3 spans 13 residues. The CDR3 loop is CASSLGEGAPLHF. The CDR3 DNA reads as TGTGCCAGCAGCTTAGGAGAGGGGGCACCCCTCCACTTT.

In its sample, this clonotype was seen many times. The gene calls are TRBV25-1 and TRBJ1-1, with 8 bases matching TRBD1. The length of the CDR3 is 14 residues. Looked up from germline, CDR1 is MGHDK and CDR2 is SYGVNS. V shed 6 bases, J shed 11 bases, and the junction held 14 bases outside the gene matches. As DNA, the CDR3 is TGTGCCAGCAGCCCCATGGGTAACAGGGGGAGGGCTTTCTTT. Protein product: CASSPMGNRGRAFF.

The chain links TRBV7-2 to TRBJ1-6, with 7 bases identical to TRBD1. The ends lost 4 bases at V and 10 bases at J; junction bases unmatched: 7. The CDR3 is 14 amino acids. Germline CDR1 SGHTA, CDR2 FQGNSA. The DNA for the CDR3 is TGTGCCAGCAGCTCGACAGGGTTTAGCTCACCCCTCCACTTT. This sequence encodes CASSSTGFSSPLHF.

Concerning this clonotype: This may arise from a read error, as a much more abundant clone is one base away. The chain carries TRBV7-3 and TRBJ1-5; no clear D. The CDR3 runs to 13 residues. Germline CDR1 and CDR2: SGHTA and FQGTGA. Trimming pared 2 bases from V and 6 bases from J, leaving 8 bases between. The CDR3 spells CASSLSAGQPQHF. CDR3 bases: TGTGCCAGCAGCTTATCCGCCGGTCAGCCCCAGCATTTT.

This clonotype was observed a few times. V gene TRBV7-9 combines with J gene TRBJ2-7; 10 nucleotides match TRBD1. The length of the CDR3 is 13 residues. Unmatched junction bases numbered 8, after V lost 10 bases and J lost 5 bases. CDR1 and CDR2 (germline): SEHNR, FQNEAQ (reference sequence). CDR3 in amino acids: CATSGQGYNEQYF. In DNA, the CDR3 is TGTGCCACCTCGGGACAGGGGTATAACGAGCAGTACTTC. The whole variable domain, remainder taken from reference TRBV7-9 and TRBJ2-7, is DTGVSQNPRHKITKRGQNVTFRCDPISEHNRLYWYRQTLGQGPEFLTYFQNEAQLEKSRLLSDRFSAERPKGSFSTLEIQRTEQGDSAMYLCATSGQGYNEQYFGPGTRLTVT.

On this clonotype: A junction boundary mismatches the germline segment, possibly from a read error. Here the CDR3 reads CATRGDETSEYANTEAFF. The CDR3 nucleotides are TGTGCCACCAGAGGGGATGAGACTAGCGAGTACGCGAACACCGAAGCTTTCTTT. V gene TRBV15 combines with J gene TRBJ1-1, with D possibly TRBD1 on 5 matching bases. Germline values: CDR1 LNHNV, CDR2 YYDKDF (reference sequence). The CDR3 runs 18 residues. The complete variable domain, with remaining parts taken from reference TRBV15 and TRBJ1-1, reads DAMVIQNPRYQVTQFGKPVTLSCSQTLNHNVMYWYQQKSSQAPKLLFHYYDKDFNNEADTPDNFQSRRPNTSFCFLDIRSPGLGDTAMYLCATRGDETSEYANTEAFFGQGTRLTVV.

This chain links TRBV4-1 with TRBJ1-2; D remains ambiguous. This CDR3 has 16 residues. Germline assignment: CDR1 MGHRA and CDR2 YSYEKL. Trimming cost V 1 base and J 4 bases, with 16 bases left between them. DNA of the CDR3: TGCGCCAGCAGCCAAGGTGGACCTGGAGTGGGCTATGGCTACACCTTC. It yields the protein CASSQGGPGVGYGYTF.

This chain connects TRBV24-1 to TRBJ2-7; perhaps TRBD2 as D (5 bases). CDR3 length: 12 amino acids. Germline loops: CDR1 KGHDR, CDR2 SFDVKD. V lost 4 bases and J lost 5, with 8 bases in between. The CDR3 DNA is TGTGCCACCAGTGACGGGATCCACGAGCAGTACTTC. Translating gives CATSDGIHEQYF.

The rearrangement links TRBV2 to TRBJ2-5, with 11 bases lining up with TRBD2. Germline V gene lookup returns CDR1 SNHLY and CDR2 FYNNEI. The J segment lost 0 bases and the V segment lost 8 bases, leaving 11 bases of the junction unmatched. The CDR3 loop spans 17 amino acids. CDR3 residues: CASRNSGRAWYQETQYF. The CDR3 DNA reads TGTGCCAGCCGAAATAGCGGGAGGGCCTGGTACCAAGAGACCCAGTACTTC.

This clonotype occurred a few times. CDR3 in amino acids: CASSRTSGREGEQYF. DNA of the CDR3: TGTGCCAGCAGTCGGACTAGCGGGAGGGAAGGCGAGCAGTACTTC. J is TRBJ2-7 and V is TRBV11-3; 15 bases fit TRBD2. The CDR3 contains 15 residues. Trimming cost V 6 bases and J 6 bases; bases outside gene matches: 6. Germline CDR1 is SGHNT and CDR2 is YENEEA.

Comment on this clonotype: This is likely a read error, given that the CDR3 carries no conserved phenylalanine or tryptophan at its end. The V call is TRBV7-9, the J call TRBJ2-7; D gene uncertain. This CDR3 has 13 residues. V dropped 3 bases and J dropped 0 bases, with 6 bases sitting between them. Germline V gene lookup returns CDR1 SEHNR and CDR2 FQNEAQ (reference sequence). CDR3 amino acids: CASSFAASYEQYL. CDR3 nucleotide sequence: TGTGCCAGCAGCTTCGCAGCCTCCTACGAGCAGTACCTC.

This clonotype was counted many times. The V call is TRBV25-1, the J call TRBJ1-4; D remains ambiguous. CDR1 is MGHDK, CDR2 SYGVNS, per germline. Trimming removed 1 base at V and 1 base at J, with 10 bases between. CDR3 length: 16 residues. The CDR3 DNA reads TGTGCCAGCAGTGAATCCGTCCCCTTAACTAATGAAAAACTGTTTTTT. Its protein product is CASSESVPLTNEKLFF.

Of note for this clonotype: The germline gene is not matched at one end of the junction; a read error may be the cause. The chain is built from TRBV24-1 and TRBJ2-7, with D tentatively TRBD1 or TRBD2 (5 bases each). The CDR3 loop spans 13 amino acids. CDR1 KGHDR and CDR2 SFDVKD come from the germline V gene. The CDR3 region is CASSWDPFGEQYF. The CDR3 bases are TGTGCCAGCAGTTGGGACCCGTTCGGCGAGCAGTACTTC.

The table lists this clonotype with many counts. CDR3 DNA: TGCAGCGTTGAATTCAGCTCCTACGAGCAGTACTTC. Translating gives CSVEFSSYEQYF. The chain links TRBV29-1 to TRBJ2-7, with D unresolved. This CDR3 is 12 amino acids long. The germline V and J ends were trimmed by 2 bases and 0 bases, with 5 bases remaining between them. CDR1 and CDR2 from the germline V gene are SQVTM and ANQGSEA.